This TCR beta chain was profiled in a study of human T cells and chemical hapten exposure. As for the study in general: Patch testing placed 0.01% DPC on the upper back, with readings at 6 days.

Note on this clonotype: Its target is unknown.

Sample time point: patch test 2, 6 weeks after DPC sensitization. Treatment: therapeutic diphenylcyclopropenone sensitization with weekly scalp DPC. CDR1 is MRHNA and CDR2 is SNTAGT in the germline V gene. Trimming took 4 bases from V and 1 from J; bases not matched to a gene: 3. The CDR3 sequence is 15 residues long. Overall study results and limits: TCRs whose frequency exceeded 1 in 1000 remained the same following DPC sensitization.

Individual cDNA molecules had unique molecular identifiers attached to them by the library. One entry per CDR3 protein results from TCRdb running MiXCR on the RACE reads. This sample carries about 85,000 distinct CDR3 sequences, around a tenth of them seen once, and the ten largest clones take around 1.4%. The sequenced sample was whole blood, obtained in connection with sensitization to the hapten diphenylcyclopropenone (DPC). This TCR came from a man between 18 and 35 years old with alopecia areata. Some clones in this sample may be carry-over from other donors' samples. This chain links TRBV6-4 with TRBJ2-5; 10 nucleotides align to TRBD2. The CDR3 DNA reads TGTGCCAGCAGTGTTACTAGCGGGGCCCAAGAGACCCAGTACTTC. Residues: CASSVTSGAQETQYF.